Each of the 27 T cell receptor beta chains below was sequenced from the same sample in a study of T cell responses to AZD1222 COVID-19 vaccine. TCRdb keeps only in-frame clones here, not all; method: immunoSEQ multiplex PCR. The sample lists around 150,000 clones, approximately 80% occurring once. The sequences come from peripheral blood, collected on day 0 of AZD1222 vaccination. Receptors originate from an adult in good health.

CDR3 amino acids: CASSSLIGQPQHF. DNA for the CDR3: TGTGCCAGCAGTTCCCTAATCGGACAGCCCCAGCATTTT. The V gene is TRBV28, the J gene TRBJ1-5; D is undetermined. From germline, CDR1 is MDHEN and CDR2 SYDVKM. The CDR3 covers 13 residues. The V end was cut by 4 bases, the J end by 7 bases, with 11 bases between.

The chain links TRBV7-3 to TRBJ1-1, with 9 nucleotides matching TRBD1. The CDR3 is 16 amino acids. Germline V gene data show CDR1 as SGHTA and CDR2 as FQGTGA. J gave up 5 bases and V 6 bases, and 13 bases lay outside the gene matches. CDR3 bases: TGTGCCAGCAGTTCGACCGGGACAGGGTTGAGGACTGAAGCTTTCTTT. It specifies CASSSTGTGLRTEAFF.

The chain combines TRBV5-5 with TRBJ2-2; weak D call: TRBD1 (5 bases). Germline loops: CDR1 SGHKS, CDR2 YYEKEE (reference sequence). V gave up 0 bases and J gave up 5 bases, with 8 bases separating them. CDR3 length: 14 amino acids. The CDR3 spells CASSLVAGTGELFF. CDR3 coding DNA: TGTGCCAGCAGCTTGGTCGCAGGGACCGGGGAGCTGTTTTTT. Based on the CDR3 plus reference TRBV5-5 and TRBJ2-2, the full variable domain is DAGVTQSPTHLIKTRGQQVTLRCSPISGHKSVSWYQQVLGQGPQFIFQYYEKEERGRGNFPDRFSARQFPNYSSELNVNALLLGDSALYLCASSLVAGTGELFFGEGSRLTVL.

The rearrangement links TRBV23-1 to TRBJ1-4; weak D call: TRBD1 (5 bases). TRBV23-1 belongs to the ORF category, with a function that is uncertain. The CDR3 has 17 residues. V lost 7 bases, J lost 2 bases, and 20 bases lay in between. As DNA, the CDR3 is TGCGCCAGCATGCCCTGTCCCAAAAGGGACACTAATGAAAAACTGTTTTTT. This gives the protein CASMPCPKRDTNEKLFF.

The chain carries TRBV14 and TRBJ1-4, with TRBD1 matching over 9 bases. Losses at the gene ends were 4 bases for V and 8 bases for J; bases not matched to a gene: 8. CDR1 is SGHDN, CDR2 FVKESK, per germline. The length of the CDR3 is 15 residues. CDR3 sequence reads: CASSRSGGTGEKLFF. CDR3 in DNA: TGTGCCAGCAGCCGATCCGGGGGGACAGGGGAAAAACTGTTTTTT.

This sequence joins TRBV27 and TRBJ1-1, with D uncertain. V was pared by 2 bases and J by 0 bases, with 22 bases between. Germline assignment: CDR1 MNHEY and CDR2 SMNVEV (reference sequence). There are 19 residues in the CDR3. CDR3 in DNA: TGTGCCAGCAGTTTACGGGAAGGGATAACAGAGAGGATGAACACTGAAGCTTTCTTT. Translated: CASSLREGITERMNTEAFF.

The chain recombines TRBV27 with TRBJ1-1; 7 positions agree with TRBD1. The J segment lost 7 bases and the V segment lost 0 bases, leaving 11 bases of the junction unmatched. The CDR3 contains 16 residues. Germline V gene data show CDR1 as MNHEY and CDR2 as SMNVEV (reference sequence). The CDR3 sequence: CASSLSARDRANEAFF. In DNA, the CDR3 is TGTGCCAGCAGTTTATCCGCGCGAGACAGGGCGAATGAAGCTTTCTTT.

The chain employs TRBV6-5 and TRBJ1-3; TRBD1 might be the D (6 bases). Trimming removed 5 bases at V and 0 bases at J, with 11 bases between. This CDR3 has 15 amino acids. CDR1 and CDR2 (germline): MNHEY, SVGAGI. The CDR3 loop is CASSTGQFSGNTIYF. DNA for the CDR3: TGTGCCAGCAGTACAGGACAGTTCTCTGGAAACACCATATATTTT.

The chain combines TRBV27 with TRBJ1-1; TRBD1 matches 8 bases. With 5 bases clipped from V and 3 bases from J, the junction kept 8 bases outside the gene matches. Per the germline V gene, CDR1 is MNHEY and CDR2 is SMNVEV (reference sequence). The CDR3 totals 15 residues. The CDR3 nucleotides read TGTGCCAGCAGTCGCCGGGACAGGATCCACACTGAAGCTTTCTTT. Translation: CASSRRDRIHTEAFF.

This chain links TRBV9 with TRBJ1-1; 7 bases fit TRBD1. This CDR3 is 13 amino acids long. Looked up from germline, CDR1 is SGDLS and CDR2 is YYNGEE. V lost 3 bases to trimming and J lost 3 bases; unmatched junction nucleotides: 2. The CDR3 nucleotides read TGTGCCAGCAGCGCGACAGGGTACACTGAAGCTTTCTTT. Translating it yields CASSATGYTEAFF.

The rearrangement joins TRBV3-1 (or the pseudogene TRBV3-2) to TRBJ2-3; 10 bases are shared with TRBD2. The CDR3 is made up of 16 amino acids. CDR1 and CDR2 (germline): LGHDT, YNNKEL (reference sequence). Unmatched junction bases numbered 7, after V lost 0 bases and J lost 7 bases. The CDR3 spells CASSQDPAGGLNTQYF. DNA for the CDR3: TGTGCCAGCAGCCAAGATCCAGCGGGGGGGCTAAATACGCAGTATTTT.

The count of this clone is one. The V gene is TRBV6-5, the J gene TRBJ2-2, with no clear D. Germline assignment: CDR1 MNHEY and CDR2 SVGAGI. The CDR3 loop spans 15 amino acids. V dropped 2 bases and J dropped 2 bases, with 9 bases sitting between them. The CDR3 DNA follows: TGTGCCAGCAGTTACCTTCCCTTAAACACCGGGGAGCTGTTTTTT. It translates to CASSYLPLNTGELFF.

The chain uses TRBV30 and TRBJ1-1, with a possible D match to TRBD1 (5 bases). The V gene lost 4 bases and the J gene lost 8 bases, with 11 bases spanning the gap. Germline V lookup: CDR1 GTSNPN, CDR2 SVGIG (reference sequence). The CDR3 spans 11 residues. The CDR3 loop reads CAWKKYREAFF. The CDR3 DNA reads as TGTGCCTGGAAGAAATACAGGGAAGCTTTCTTT. Drawing the rest from reference TRBV30 and TRBJ1-1, the complete variable domain is SQTIHQWPATLVQPVGSPLSLECTVEGTSNPNLYWYRQAAGRGLQLLFYSVGIGQISSEVPQNLSASRPQDRQFILSSKKLLLSDSGFYLCAWKKYREAFFGQGTRLTVV.

The chain couples TRBV3-1 (or the pseudogene TRBV3-2) to TRBJ1-5; D is unclear. The CDR3 spans 14 residues. Per the germline V gene, CDR1 is LGHDT and CDR2 is YNNKEL (reference sequence). Trimming removed 0 bases at V and 7 bases at J, with 10 bases between. CDR3 DNA sequence: TGTGCCAGCAGCCAAGATGGTATAGGACAGCCCCAGCATTTT. This sequence encodes CASSQDGIGQPQHF.

CDR3: CASSEAQYEQYF. CDR3 nucleotides: TGTGCCAGCAGTGAAGCGCAATACGAGCAGTACTTC. V is TRBV2 and J is TRBJ2-7, with D unclear. Trimming cost V 0 bases and J 4 bases, with 4 bases left between them. The CDR3 runs to 12 residues. Germline values: CDR1 SNHLY, CDR2 FYNNEI. Looking up the rest from reference TRBV2 and TRBJ2-7 gives the full variable domain: EPEVTQTPSHQVTQMGQEVILRCVPISNHLYFYWYRQILGQKVEFLVSFYNNEISEKSEIFDDQFSVERPDGSNFTLKIRSTKLEDSAMYFCASSEAQYEQYFGPGTRLTVT.

This clone was recorded a few times. This sequence joins TRBV11-2 and TRBJ1-3; no definite D call. Germline loops: CDR1 SGHAT, CDR2 FQNNGV. Trimming removed 1 base from V and 0 bases from J, with 7 bases in between. The CDR3 is made up of 15 amino acids. DNA of the CDR3: TGTGCCAGCAGCTTAGGATTACTCTCTGGAAACACCATATATTTT. It is translated as CASSLGLLSGNTIYF.

V is TRBV15 and J is TRBJ2-1; D possibly matches TRBD1 or TRBD2 (5 bases each). The germline V and J ends were trimmed by 3 bases and 6 bases, with 15 bases remaining between them. The length of the CDR3 is 15 residues. Per the germline V gene, CDR1 is LNHNV and CDR2 is YYDKDF (reference sequence). This CDR3 reads CATSRGPGTINEQFF. CDR3 nucleotide sequence: TGTGCCACCAGCAGGGGACCGGGAACTATCAATGAGCAGTTCTTC.

The chain combines TRBV10-1 with TRBJ1-5; no definite D call. Deletions cut 6 bases from V and 3 bases from J, with 12 bases between. In germline, CDR1 is WNHNN, CDR2 SYGVQD (reference sequence). The CDR3 runs 14 residues. DNA for the CDR3: TGCGCCAGCAGCAGCGGACGGAACAATCAGCCCCAGCATTTT. Protein: CASSSGRNNQPQHF.

This chain joins TRBV5-1 and TRBJ2-2; D perhaps matches TRBD2 (6 bases). CDR3 length: 15 amino acids. CDR1 and CDR2 from the germline V gene are SGHRS and YFSETQ. Trimming took off 2 bases at V and 6 bases at J, with 14 bases between the two ends. The CDR3 sequence is CASSFDVGRSGELFF. In nucleotides, the CDR3 is TGCGCCAGCAGCTTTGATGTAGGGAGGTCCGGGGAGCTGTTTTTT.

The chain combines TRBV7-9 with TRBJ2-7; D uncertain. This CDR3 region has 17 residues. V shed 5 bases and J shed 9 bases, with 29 bases lying between them. Germline V gene data show CDR1 as SEHNR and CDR2 as FQNEAQ (reference sequence). The CDR3 spells CASSGQKDGVDTWGQYF. In DNA, the CDR3 is TGTGCCAGCAGCGGCCAAAAAGATGGGGTCGATACGTGGGGGCAGTACTTC.

The chain combines TRBV11-1 with TRBJ2-1, with D possibly being TRBD2 (6 bases). Germline V CDR1 and CDR2: SGHAT, FQDESV (reference sequence). The CDR3 extends over 14 amino acids. With 1 base removed from V and 7 bases from J, the gap between germline ends came to 11 bases. CDR3 DNA: TGTGCCAGCAGCTTAGAACTAGCTTTGAATGAGCAGTTCTTC. This sequence encodes CASSLELALNEQFF.

The gene calls are TRBV19 and TRBJ1-2, with a possible D match to TRBD1 (6 bases). The V and J ends lost 0 bases and 0 bases respectively, with 17 bases between them. The CDR3 extends over 18 amino acids. Germline V gene sequence: CDR1 LNHDA, CDR2 SQIVND (reference sequence). The CDR3 DNA reads as TGTGCCAGTAGTATAGATTTGGGCCAGGGGCTCTCTAACTATGGCTACACCTTC. Translated: CASSIDLGQGLSNYGYTF.

The gene calls are TRBV24-1 and TRBJ1-5, with D possibly being TRBD1 (6 bases). The V end lost 8 bases, the J end lost 6 bases, and 13 bases lay between the germline ends. CDR1 KGHDR and CDR2 SFDVKD come from the germline V gene. This CDR3 is 13 amino acids long. The CDR3 DNA is TGTGCCACCACGGGGGGGCTGGGTCAGCCCCAGCATTTT. It specifies CATTGGLGQPQHF.

The chain carries TRBV5-1 and TRBJ1-1; weak D call: TRBD1 (5 bases). Germline V gives CDR1 SGHRS, CDR2 YFSETQ. This CDR3 region has 13 residues. Trimming took off 2 bases at V and 7 bases at J, with 12 bases between the two ends. CDR3 bases: TGCGCCAGCAGCTTAGGGGAGGAAAATGAAGCTTTCTTT. This translates into CASSLGEENEAFF.

The chain is built from TRBV19 and TRBJ1-1, with 9 positions matching TRBD1. CDR3 size: 14 residues. The germline CDR1 and CDR2 sequences are LNHDA and SQIVND (reference sequence). Trimming at V came to 1 base and at J to 7 bases, leaving 4 bases not matched to a gene. CDR3 in amino acids: CASSIGWTGDEAFF. The DNA for the CDR3 is TGTGCCAGTAGTATAGGTTGGACAGGGGATGAAGCTTTCTTT.

The gene calls are TRBV3-1 (or the pseudogene TRBV3-2) and TRBJ1-2; weak D call: TRBD1 (6 bases). The CDR3 has 14 residues. Trimming cost V 0 bases and J 8 bases, with 13 bases left between them. Germline CDR1 and CDR2: LGHDT and YNNKEL (reference sequence). This CDR3 reads CASSQDDRGGGYTF. CDR3 bases: TGTGCCAGCAGCCAAGATGACAGAGGGGGAGGCTACACCTTC.

In this sample, this clone turned up once. This chain connects TRBV9 to TRBJ1-5, with 7 nucleotides matching TRBD1. Germline V CDR1 and CDR2: SGDLS, YYNGEE. This CDR3 has 14 residues. V was clipped by 4 bases and J by 6 bases; unmatched bases: 7. The CDR3 loop is CASSLGQSGQPQHF. DNA for the CDR3: TGTGCCAGCAGCCTGGGACAGTCCGGTCAGCCCCAGCATTTT.